The rows below give T cell receptor beta chains drawn from one sample of a study of blood T cell dynamics during melanoma immunotherapy. Some clones are missing from TCRdb's copy, which holds only in-frame ones; the method was immunoSEQ multiplex PCR. The sample has about 15,000 clones, 86% seen once. This specimen was blood, taken from a patient treated with checkpoint blockade. These receptors were collected from a human donor with melanoma. Each CDR3 is given with its conserved first and last residue. D genes are given only for firm matches. Rows give clone size only sometimes, using once, few, many, or a class for an expanded clone.

d_call	v_call	j_call	clone_size	cdr3_nt	cdr3_aa
TRBD1	TRBV2	TRBJ1-1	.	TGTGCCAGCAGTAGACAGGGTCGTGAAGCTTTCTTT	CASSRQGREAFF
.	TRBV10-3	TRBJ2-7	once	TGTGCCATCAGTGAGTCGTTAGTTCGGGACGGAGCCTACGAGCAGTACTTC	CAISESLVRDGAYEQYF
.	TRBV2	TRBJ1-2	.	TGTGCCAGCAGTGAAGTCGTTTCTGGCTACACCTTC	CASSEVVSGYTF
TRBD2	TRBV12-5	TRBJ2-3	.	TGTGCTAGCCGAGCGGGAAGCACAGATACGCAGTATTTT	CASRAGSTDTQYF
.	TRBV12-5	TRBJ2-7	once	TGTGCTAGTGGTTTGACTTACGAGCAGTACTTC	CASGLTYEQYF
.	TRBV19	TRBJ2-3	.	TGTGCCAGTAGTATGATGGAGGGCTATAGCACAGATACGCAGTATTTT	CASSMMEGYSTDTQYF
TRBD1	TRBV9	TRBJ1-2	.	TGTGCCAGCAGCCTAGGGACAGGGCCAAACTATGGCTACACCTTC	CASSLGTGPNYGYTF
TRBD2	TRBV7-3	TRBJ2-2	.	TGTGCCAGCAGCTTAAGAGTTTACGGGACTAGCGGGAGGTCCGGGGAGCTGTTTTTT	CASSLRVYGTSGRSGELFF
.	TRBV7-9	TRBJ2-5	.	TGTGCCAGCAGCTCGAGCGGCCAAGAGACCCAGTACTTC	CASSSSGQETQYF
.	TRBV6-5	TRBJ2-7	.	TGTGCCAGCAGTTACTCCCGAGCGAGTCACTACGAGCAGTACTTC	CASSYSRASHYEQYF
.	TRBV6-5	TRBJ2-7	.	TGTGCCAGCAGCAAGGGACACTACGAGCAGTACTTC	CASSKGHYEQYF
.	TRBV5-1	TRBJ1-2	.	TGCGCCAGCAGCGAGAATAGGGTTATCGACTATGGCTACACCTTC	CASSENRVIDYGYTF
.	TRBV29-1	TRBJ1-2	once	TGCAGCGTTGAGGGGCAGGGGAGCGGTAACTATGGCTACACCTTC	CSVEGQGSGNYGYTF
.	TRBV7-9	TRBJ1-3	.	TGTGCCAGCACAGCGGGTAGCTCTGGAAACACCATATATTTT	CASTAGSSGNTIYF
.	TRBV5-3	TRBJ1-2	few	TGTGCCAGAAGCGCTAATTTTGTCACCTTC	CARSANFVTF
.	TRBV2	TRBJ2-5	.	TGTGCCAGCGGTTACCAAGAGACCCAGTACTTC	CASGYQETQYF
.	TRBV5-3	TRBJ1-1	.	TGTGCCAGAAGCTTGGGTGGGACCCTTTTTGGGGACACTGAAGCTTTCTTT	CARSLGGTLFGDTEAFF
TRBD1	TRBV10-3	TRBJ2-1	.	TGTGCCACTAGGGCAGGGACAGGGACTTACAATGAGCAGTTCTTC	CATRAGTGTYNEQFF
TRBD2	TRBV27	TRBJ2-1	.	TGTGCCAGCAGTTTAGTGGGAGGGCCCCCCAATGAGCAGTTCTTC	CASSLVGGPPNEQFF
.	TRBV7-2	TRBJ2-5	few	TGTGCCAGCAGCCAGGAGGCTGGGCGGGAGACCCAGTACTTC	CASSQEAGRETQYF
TRBD1	TRBV19	TRBJ1-5	.	TGTGCCAGTACCAAGGACAGGGGTCGCAATCAGCCCCAGCATTTT	CASTKDRGRNQPQHF
TRBD1	TRBV2	TRBJ1-6	.	TGTGCCAGCCTGGTCCAACTCAGGGGGAATTCACCCCTCCACTTT	CASLVQLRGNSPLHF
TRBD2	TRBV5-1	TRBJ2-7	.	TGCGCCAGCAGCTTGGCGACTAGCGGGGGCTCCTACGAGCAGTACTTC	CASSLATSGGSYEQYF
.	TRBV30	TRBJ2-7	.	TGTGCCTGGGGGCGGGGGCCCTACGAGCAGTACTTC	CAWGRGPYEQYF
.	TRBV4-2	TRBJ2-1	.	TGTGCCAGCAGCCTACGAAGGGCACCCTACAATGAGCAGTTCTTC	CASSLRRAPYNEQFF
.	TRBV5-4	TRBJ2-2	.	TGTGCCAGCAGCTTGAAGGCCGCCGAGACCGGGGAGCTGTTTTTT	CASSLKAAETGELFF
.	TRBV5-1	TRBJ2-1	.	TGCGCCAGCAGCTTGGAGGGCGGATCCTACAATGAGCAGTTCTTC	CASSLEGGSYNEQFF
.	TRBV10-3	TRBJ1-1	few	TGTGCTGCCTCGGGACGGATGAACACTGAAGCTTTCTTT	CAASGRMNTEAFF
TRBD2	TRBV29-1	TRBJ2-5	.	TGCAGCGTTGAACGGACTAGCGGCCAAGAGACCCAGTACTTC	CSVERTSGQETQYF
.	TRBV7-9	TRBJ1-5	few	TGTGCCAGCAGCCCCTCGAGCCCCGCCGTAAAACCCCAGCATTTT	CASSPSSPAVKPQHF
TRBD1	TRBV7-9	TRBJ1-1	.	TGTGCCAGCAGCTCCCATGGACAGGGGCACACTGAAGCTTTCTTT	CASSSHGQGHTEAFF
.	TRBV5-1	TRBJ1-2	few	TGCGCCAGCAGCACCCAGACGGGGCCAATCTATGGCTACACCTTC	CASSTQTGPIYGYTF
.	TRBV10-3	TRBJ2-7	.	TGTGCCATCCTCGACAGAACCGGCTACGAGCAGTACTTC	CAILDRTGYEQYF
TRBD2	TRBV7-3	TRBJ2-2	.	TGTGCCAGCAGCTTAACAGGTCTAGCGGGAGGAAACACCGGGGAGCTGTTTTTT	CASSLTGLAGGNTGELFF
.	TRBV2	TRBJ2-3	.	TGTGCCAGCAGTGAAGAGGTCACAGATACGCAGTATTTT	CASSEEVTDTQYF
.	TRBV12-5	TRBJ2-2	once	TGTGCTAGTGGTTTGTTGAACACCGGGGAGCTGTTTTTT	CASGLLNTGELFF